The 7 T cell receptor beta chains below were found in one sample sequenced in a study of T cell responses to AZD1222 COVID-19 vaccine. Assay used: immunoSEQ multiplex PCR; TCRdb lists only in-frame clones, some missing. The sample consists of 130,000 or so clones, over 90% of them appearing once. The specimen comprised peripheral blood, sampled on day 0 of AZD1222 vaccination. The receptors here all came from an adult in good health.

The chain is built from TRBV29-1 and TRBJ2-2; 14 bases agree with TRBD2. The V gene's germline CDR1 is SQVTM and CDR2 ANQGSEA. Losses at the gene ends were 6 bases for V and 0 bases for J; bases not matched to a gene: 3. The CDR3 contains 16 residues. The CDR3 DNA is TGCAGCGTCGGACTAGCGGGGGGCTCGAACACCGGGGAGCTGTTTTTT. It specifies CSVGLAGGSNTGELFF.

The genes are TRBV27 and TRBJ1-6; D is uncertain. Germline-derived CDR1 and CDR2 are MNHEY and SMNVEV (reference sequence). The CDR3 length is 13 residues. V was clipped by 3 bases and J by 10 bases, with 10 bases between them. The CDR3 coding sequence is TGTGCCAGCAGTTTCGAACAGTACTCACCCCTCCACTTT. Translating it yields CASSFEQYSPLHF.

The chain combines TRBV18 with TRBJ1-1; D is ambiguous. V dropped 4 bases and J dropped 2 bases, with 11 bases sitting between them. The CDR3 runs 14 residues. CDR1 KGHSH and CDR2 LQKENI come from the germline V gene. This chain's CDR3 is CASSRVSGNTEAFF. The CDR3 nucleotides are TGTGCCAGCTCACGTGTATCGGGAAACACTGAAGCTTTCTTT.

This chain joins TRBV19 and TRBJ2-5; D possibly matches TRBD1 or TRBD2 (5 bases each). Between the trimmed V and J ends, which lost 6 bases and 1 base, there was a span of 12 bases. The CDR3 is made up of 14 amino acids. CDR1 and CDR2 (germline): LNHDA, SQIVND (reference sequence). The CDR3 DNA reads TGTGCCAGTAGCCCGGGACGGCTCCAAGAGACCCAGTACTTC. This encodes CASSPGRLQETQYF.

This chain uses TRBV5-1 with TRBJ2-7, with D perhaps being TRBD1 or TRBD2 (5 bases each). This CDR3 is 14 amino acids long. From germline, CDR1 is SGHRS and CDR2 YFSETQ. V lost 0 bases and J lost 4, with 11 bases in between. The DNA for the CDR3 is TGCGCCAGCAGCTTGGGCAGGGAGAGGTACGAGCAGTACTTC. As protein: CASSLGRERYEQYF. The variable domain in full, with the rest retrieved from reference TRBV5-1 and TRBJ2-7, is KAGVTQTPRYLIKTRGQQVTLSCSPISGHRSVSWYQQTPGQGLQFLFEYFSETQRNKGNFPGRFSGRQFSNSRSEMNVSTLELGDSALYLCASSLGRERYEQYFGPGTRLTVT.

The J gene is TRBJ1-1, the V gene TRBV2; D uncertain. Germline CDR1 reads SNHLY; CDR2 reads FYNNEI. This CDR3 comprises 13 residues. With 10 bases removed from V and 5 bases from J, the gap between germline ends came to 17 bases. The CDR3 DNA reads TGTGCCACCACTAAGTCTGGGAGGACTGAAGCTTTCTTT. Residues: CATTKSGRTEAFF.

This chain joins TRBV11-3 and TRBJ2-7; D gene unclear. This CDR3 comprises 13 residues. Germline V gene data show CDR1 as SGHNT and CDR2 as YENEEA. Trimming removed 1 base from V and 6 bases from J, with 10 bases in between. CDR3 coding DNA: TGTGCCAGCAGCTTAGCAGTGGGTTCCGAGCAGTACTTC. Translated, it gives CASSLAVGSEQYF.